The present T cell receptor beta chain was sequenced within a study of neurological immune-mediated disorders. Study-level findings and limits: Expanded clones shared no CDR3 amino acid sequences across subjects, suggesting private repertoires in all groups.

The sample holds a few counts of this clonotype. Its antigen is not identified. This CDR3 spans 11 amino acids. V lost 9 bases and J 2 bases, leaving 8 bases between the germline ends. Germline V gene lookup returns CDR1 MNHNS and CDR2 SASEGT. Synthesis of cDNA was accomplished via 5'RACE employing 10-nucleotide random UMIs. TCRdb independently ran MiXCR on the 5' RACE reads; one entry per CDR3 protein. The sample includes about 99,000 distinct CDR3 sequences, more than 10% of them seen just once. Indicated time point: longitudinal time-point 3. The receptor was isolated from a female donor with HTLV-1-associated myelopathy (HAM/TSP). Input material: PBMCs. The genes are TRBV6-1 and TRBJ2-7; perhaps D is TRBD1 or TRBD2 (5 bases each). The CDR3 nucleotides read TGTGCCAGTCGGGGCACCTACGAGCAGTACTTC. Its translation: CASRGTYEQYF.